This T cell receptor (beta chain) was recovered during a study of blood T cell repertoires in COVID-19. For the study at large: COVID-19 samples, acute and convalescent, were from the United States, Italy and Spain. T cells, B-cell-depleted T cells, or PBMCs supplied cDNA or gDNA.

Patients in Seattle were enrolled during active infection, then followed longitudinally. This clone was seen only once. There are 19 residues in the CDR3. The germline V gene encodes CDR1 SGHVS and CDR2 FQNEAQ. The V end was cut by 5 bases, the J end by 2 bases, with 22 bases between. Original methodology: Cell counts per sample came from amplifying reference gene primers. The protocol was immunoSEQ multiplex PCR, while the TCRdb copy is restricted to in-frame clones and leaves out a portion. The V and J calls and the clone size are those of that table, but D and trimming were determined from the DNA. The sample contains roughly 230,000 clones, around 89% of which appear only once.

The chain couples TRBV7-8 to TRBJ2-6, with D possibly TRBD1 on 6 matching bases. The sequenced material came from peripheral blood. The TCR sequence derives from a woman aged 55-69 years with COVID-19, enrolled during active disease. Here the CDR3 reads CASSKIGGVTGTGANVLTF. CDR3 coding DNA: TGTGCCAGCAGCAAAATTGGGGGCGTCACAGGGACTGGGGCCAACGTCCTGACTTTC.